This paragraph covers one TCR beta chain sequence. The data were taken from a study of identical twins. From germline, CDR1 is DFQATT and CDR2 SNEGSKA (reference sequence). Trimming took 0 bases from V and 4 from J; bases not matched to a gene: 4. This CDR3 has 16 residues. TCRdb re-called the 5' RACE reads through MiXCR, storing one row per CDR3 protein. The sample lists approximately 1.8 million distinct CDR3 sequences; 32% were seen once. This TCR came from a newborn girl in good health. The chain combines TRBV20-1 with TRBJ2-3; 13 bases are a match to TRBD2. The sequenced sample was cord blood. Here the CDR3 DNA reads TGCAGTGCTAGAGATCCGACTAGCGGGAGGCCAGATACGCAGTATTTT. Protein sequence: CSARDPTSGRPDTQYF.